This T cell receptor beta chain emerged from a study of T cells after yellow fever vaccination (dated 2019 in TCRdb). Context from the whole study: Libraries from fractions with low cell numbers were prepared with the SMART-Seq v4 Ultra Low Input RNA kit. To follow T-cell clones before and after both primary and booster YFV17D yellow fever vaccination, bulk TCR alpha and beta repertoires underwent longitudinal sequencing. Two healthy male donors, one aged 18 to 30 and one aged 30 to 39 years, were included in the cohort. Blood samples were taken at several timepoints before and after primary and secondary immunization, and bulk PBMC replicates and cell subsets were isolated.

The paper as a whole reports these results and caveats: A small fraction of clonotypes appeared in both the CD4 and CD8 compartments, likely as a result of convergent recombination. Most clones expanded after primary vaccination (almost 97% of CD4 and 88% of CD8) were re-detected after the booster, suggesting that broad memory maintenance occurred. Because only a couple of donors were included in the study, the extent to which the findings can be generalized is limited. The secondary T-cell response was found to be weaker but faster than the primary response, with a peak reached on day 5 rather than on day 15. Because abundant contaminating clonotypes from the bulk population could be contained in FACS-sorted repertoires, computational filtering was required.

The treatment or condition label, as the study defines it: live attenuated yellow fever vaccine strain. At each blood-draw timepoint, two biological replicates of bulk PBMCs were collected. PBMCs were isolated from peripheral blood using a standard Ficoll-Paque protocol. TriZol was used to extract RNA from bulk PBMCs, CD4 and CD8 fractions, and dextramer-positive and dextramer-negative fractions. Comment on this clonotype: The specificity of this receptor is unknown. No qualities accompany the bases; no much larger clone lies one base away.

TCR cDNA was synthesized by 5'RACE template switching, through which a universal primer site and unique molecular identifiers were introduced. Priming for cDNA synthesis came from both the TCR alpha and TCR beta constant segments. Two PCR steps were used to amplify libraries, with sample barcodes and sequencing adapters being added in the second step. Libraries were sequenced on Illumina HiSeq 2500 (2x100 bp) or NovaSeq (2x150 bp). As for the authors' bioinformatics: MIGEC handled demultiplexing of reads and collapsing into UMI consensus sequences, while MiXCR performed V(D)J alignment. Clonotypes responding to the vaccine were identified with edgeR on replicate PBMC samples, with the criteria of FDR below 0.01 and a log2 fold change above 5 up to day 15. Each bulk clonotype received a CD4 or CD8 identity based on whether the sequenced CD4 or CD8 repertoire contained that clonotype at higher abundance. The public reads were run again by TCRdb, first through fastp at Q25 and then through MiXCR, and only productive beta chains were kept. Rows are unified per CDR3 protein, each entry keeping the most common DNA and genes. TCRdb assigned the V and J calls; the authors' analysis was not used. The sample table lists fewer than 450,000 distinct CDR3 sequences, 9.5% to 13% of them with a count of one. Of the sample, more than 15% falls within the top ten clones.

The receptor comes from a man between 18 and 29 years old who received the YFV17D yellow fever vaccine. The sequences come from PBMCs, collected on the day of the first yellow fever vaccination.

The CDR3 reads CASSQRGEADSYEQYF. The DNA reads TGTGCCAGCAGCCAAAGGGGGGAGGCGGACTCCTACGAGCAGTACTTC. The receptor chain draws on TRBV3-1 and TRBJ2-7; the D segment might be TRBD1 or TRBD2, since each matches 6 bases. V is cut by 2 bases and J by 0 bases, and the space between the germline ends is 14 bases. The CDR3 has 16 amino acids, counting the end cysteine and phenylalanine. The DNA shown is the 48-base CDR3, in frame from base 1. According to the germline V gene (reference sequence), CDR1 reads LGHDT and CDR2 reads YNNKEL.